The 22 T cell receptor beta chains in this list originate from one sample, sequenced in a study of blood T cell repertoires in COVID-19. The table came from immunoSEQ multiplex PCR; TCRdb's copy has only in-frame clones and leaves some out. The sample carries 150,000 to 200,000 clones, roughly 90% recorded once. The sequenced sample consisted of peripheral blood. The receptors shown here come from a woman aged 60-75 years with COVID-19, enrolled during active disease.

V gene TRBV6-5 combines with J gene TRBJ1-1, with D perhaps matching TRBD1 (6 bases). The CDR3 totals 15 residues. Germline V lookup: CDR1 MNHEY, CDR2 SVGAGI. Trimming removed 7 bases at V and 5 bases at J, with 20 bases between. CDR3 nucleotide sequence: TGTGCCAGCACCCCCGCGGTGGGACAAGTGACTGAAGCTTTCTTT. It is translated as CASTPAVGQVTEAFF.

In regard to this clone: This specimen includes other DNA sequences encoding the same CDR3. The rearrangement joins TRBV18 to TRBJ2-3, with D maybe TRBD1 (6 bases). The CDR3 runs 12 residues. Trimming shortened V by 3 bases and J by 6 bases, and 7 bases separated the two germline ends. The germline CDR1 and CDR2 sequences are KGHSH and LQKENI. The CDR3 DNA is TGTGCCAGCTCACCCCAGGGGGATACGCAGTATTTT. Amino acid sequence: CASSPQGDTQYF.

This chain links TRBV5-1 with TRBJ2-7; TRBD1 agrees at 8 bases. This CDR3 has 16 residues. The J segment lost 2 bases and the V segment lost 5 bases, leaving 12 bases of the junction unmatched. Germline CDR1 is SGHRS and CDR2 is YFSETQ. The CDR3: CASRRSQGAKTYEQYF. As DNA, the CDR3 is TGCGCCAGCAGACGGTCTCAGGGGGCCAAAACCTACGAGCAGTACTTC.

V gene TRBV6-6 combines with J gene TRBJ2-7, with D perhaps matching TRBD2 (6 bases). CDR1 and CDR2 from the germline V gene are MNHNY and SVGAGI (reference sequence). Trimming shortened V by 2 bases and J by 4 bases, and 9 bases separated the two germline ends. The CDR3 loop spans 13 amino acids. The CDR3 spells CASSYVGGYEQYF. DNA for the CDR3: TGTGCCAGCAGTTACGTCGGGGGATACGAGCAGTACTTC.

J is TRBJ1-2 and V is TRBV5-6, with 7 bases matching TRBD1. From germline, CDR1 is SGHDT and CDR2 YYEEEE. Germline trimming cut 1 base from V and 0 bases from J; bases unmatched to any gene: 3. The CDR3 runs to 15 residues. This chain's CDR3 is CASSLTGTANYGYTF. CDR3 sequence (DNA): TGTGCCAGCAGCTTGACAGGGACAGCTAACTATGGCTACACCTTC.

The table lists this clone with a few counts. The J gene is TRBJ2-7, the V gene TRBV5-4; 7 bases are shared with TRBD2. The CDR3 contains 15 residues. V dropped 0 bases and J dropped 6; count of bases not matched to a gene: 9. Looked up from germline, CDR1 is SGHNT and CDR2 is YYREEE (reference sequence). CDR3: CASSLAGGMGGEQYF. The CDR3 DNA sequence: TGTGCCAGCAGCTTGGCCGGGGGGATGGGCGGCGAGCAGTACTTC.

The chain combines TRBV28 with TRBJ2-3; D not certain. V was cut by 3 bases and J by 7 bases, with 11 bases left in between. The CDR3 runs to 13 residues. Germline CDR1 reads MDHEN; CDR2 reads SYDVKM. In nucleotides, the CDR3 is TGTGCCAGCAGTTTTGAGGCGTGGCATACGCAGTATTTT. Encoded protein: CASSFEAWHTQYF.

This clone has just one count. The chain's CDR3 is CASSSGLAGRGGETQYF. The CDR3 DNA follows: TGCGCCAGCAGCTCGGGACTAGCGGGAAGAGGGGGAGAGACCCAGTACTTC. This rearrangement joins TRBV5-1 to TRBJ2-5; TRBD2 matches at 13 bases. The CDR3 extends over 17 amino acids. Trimming took 3 bases from V and 4 from J; bases not matched to a gene: 9. Germline assignment: CDR1 SGHRS and CDR2 YFSETQ.

The chain recombines TRBV11-3 with TRBJ1-2; D remains unclear. V was trimmed by 3 bases and J by 8 bases, leaving 13 bases between them. The CDR3 extends over 13 amino acids. Germline V gives CDR1 SGHNT, CDR2 YENEEA. The DNA for the CDR3 is TGTGCCAGCAGCTTTGGCCTTCCCGGGGGCTACACCTTC. Translated, it gives CASSFGLPGGYTF.

The rearrangement uses TRBV19 and TRBJ2-3; 11 positions match TRBD1. Per germline, CDR1 LNHDA and CDR2 SQIVND (reference sequence). The ends lost 7 bases at V and 4 bases at J; junction bases unmatched: 10. The CDR3 has 16 amino acids. CDR3 sequence (DNA): TGTGCCAGTAAAACCCGGGGACAGGGGGTTTCAGATACGCAGTATTTT. Amino acid sequence: CASKTRGQGVSDTQYF.

A few counts support this clone. The rearrangement uses TRBV27 and TRBJ2-5; tentatively, D is TRBD1 (5 bases). The CDR3 is 15 amino acids. Trimming stripped 0 bases from V and 4 bases from J, with 12 bases between. In germline, CDR1 is MNHEY, CDR2 SMNVEV (reference sequence). CDR3 loop: CASSLSGVSRETQYF. CDR3 nucleotide sequence: TGTGCCAGCAGTTTATCAGGGGTATCCAGAGAGACCCAGTACTTC.

This clone was seen a few times. The chain couples TRBV3-1 (or the pseudogene TRBV3-2) to TRBJ2-7; 8 positions agree with TRBD2. The germline gives CDR1 LGHDT, CDR2 YNNKEL (reference sequence). The CDR3 sequence is 16 residues long. The trim removed 4 bases at V and 2 bases at J, leaving 10 bases unmatched. The CDR3 bases are TGTGCCAGCAGCCGGGTAGCGGGAACGGGGCCCTACGAGCAGTACTTC. Its translation: CASSRVAGTGPYEQYF.

The V and J genes are TRBV11-2 and TRBJ1-1; D is perhaps TRBD1 (5 bases). V lost 0 bases and J lost 5, with 16 bases in between. The CDR3 runs to 16 residues. Germline V gives CDR1 SGHAT, CDR2 FQNNGV. The CDR3 DNA sequence: TGTGCCAGCAGCTTAGATTCAGGGTGGGGGGGAACTGAAGCTTTCTTT. It is translated as CASSLDSGWGGTEAFF.

This sequence joins TRBV27 and TRBJ1-4, with D maybe TRBD1 (5 bases). V was trimmed by 7 bases and J by 11 bases, leaving 20 bases between them. CDR1 is MNHEY, CDR2 SMNVEV, per germline (reference sequence). This CDR3 is built from 14 residues. CDR3 bases: TGTGCCAGCACCCTGCAGGCGGGGCAGGATAAACTGTTTTTT. This encodes CASTLQAGQDKLFF.

The V gene is TRBV30, the J gene TRBJ2-1; TRBD2 agrees at 8 bases. The V and J ends lost 0 bases and 4 bases, in that order; junction bases with no gene match: 11. This CDR3 contains 17 residues. Germline V gives CDR1 GTSNPN, CDR2 SVGIG (reference sequence). As DNA, the CDR3 is TGTGCCTGGAGTGTACTCCCTACTAGCGGACCTTACAATGAGCAGTTCTTC. This gives the protein CAWSVLPTSGPYNEQFF. The full variable domain, its missing parts supplied by reference TRBV30 and TRBJ2-1, is SQTIHQWPATLVQPVGSPLSLECTVEGTSNPNLYWYRQAAGRGLQLLFYSVGIGQISSEVPQNLSASRPQDRQFILSSKKLLLSDSGFYLCAWSVLPTSGPYNEQFFGPGTRLTVL.

The gene calls are TRBV27 and TRBJ1-5, with D unclear. The V end lost 6 bases, the J end lost 2 bases, and 11 bases lay between the germline ends. CDR3 length: 14 amino acids. The germline V gene has CDR1 MNHEY and CDR2 SMNVEV (reference sequence). The CDR3 loop is CASRPDGGNQPQHF. The CDR3 coding sequence is TGTGCCAGCAGACCGGACGGGGGCAATCAGCCCCAGCATTTT.

The chain couples TRBV28 to TRBJ2-3, with D possibly TRBD1 on 6 matching bases. CDR3 length: 16 residues. Between the trimmed V and J ends, which lost 6 bases and 3 bases, there was a span of 19 bases. The V gene's germline CDR1 is MDHEN and CDR2 SYDVKM. In DNA form, the CDR3 reads TGTGCCAGCAGCCGGCCTGGACAGTTAGGTACAGATACGCAGTATTTT. Amino acids: CASSRPGQLGTDTQYF.

This chain joins TRBV21-1 and TRBJ1-6; the table's D gene call, TRBD1, was not cross checked with the DNA. TRBV21-1 is a pseudogene segment. The CDR3 has 15 amino acids. CDR3 region: CATRQQSSYNSPLHF. The CDR3 nucleotides read TGTGCCACCCGACAGCAGAGCTCCTATAATTCACCCCTCCACTTT.

The J gene is TRBJ1-5, the V gene TRBV15; D might be TRBD1 (5 bases). The germline V gene encodes CDR1 LNHNV and CDR2 YYDKDF (reference sequence). Trimming left V 9 bases short and J 5 bases short, with 14 bases between. The CDR3 has 13 residues. The CDR3 reads CATTLGPYQPQHF. CDR3 DNA sequence: TGTGCCACAACATTGGGGCCTTATCAGCCCCAGCATTTT.

The chain uses TRBV9 and TRBJ1-2; TRBD1 aligns across 8 bases. The ends lost 1 base at V and 4 bases at J; junction bases unmatched: 9. In germline, CDR1 is SGDLS, CDR2 YYNGEE. The CDR3 is made up of 16 amino acids. This CDR3 reads CASSVIGQGGAYGYTF. The CDR3 coding sequence is TGTGCCAGCAGCGTAATCGGACAGGGAGGGGCCTATGGCTACACCTTC.

This chain joins TRBV6-5 and TRBJ2-1; unclear D gene. The CDR3 length is 15 residues. In germline, CDR1 is MNHEY, CDR2 SVGAGI. Trimming took 0 bases from V and 2 from J, leaving 8 bases between them. CDR3 protein: CASSYSSNPYNEQFF. CDR3 nucleotides: TGTGCCAGCAGTTACTCGAGTAATCCCTACAATGAGCAGTTCTTC.

The gene calls are TRBV19 and TRBJ1-1, with D perhaps matching TRBD1 (5 bases). V was trimmed by 8 bases and J by 0 bases, leaving 19 bases between them. Germline lookup yields CDR1 LNHDA and CDR2 SQIVND (reference sequence). This CDR3 contains 16 residues. CDR3 sequence: CASLRGGGSMNTEAFF. For the CDR3, the DNA is TGTGCCAGTCTAAGGGGAGGTGGGAGCATGAACACTGAAGCTTTCTTT.